This TCR beta chain derives from a study of shared clonotypes between healthy human individuals. Findings and limits, study-wide: Rarefaction revealed incomplete sorted-subset sequencing despite large depth.

The V gene's germline CDR1 is MGHRA and CDR2 YSYEKL. Trimming cost V 2 bases and J 5 bases; bases outside gene matches: 12. This CDR3 comprises 17 residues. Original processing methods: Junction-only sequences produced by ImmunoSEQ had no quality scores, so filtering differed. The table came from immunoSEQ multiplex PCR; TCRdb's copy has only in-frame clones and leaves some out. The V and J calls and the clone size are those of that table, but D and trimming were determined from the DNA. The data hold over a million clones, with roughly 96% observed a single time. Turning to this clone: Its cognate antigen is unknown.

The TCR originated in a man in his thirties or forties in good health. The chain joins TRBV4-1 to TRBJ2-5, with TRBD1 identical over 9 bases. What was sequenced was naive CD4+ T cells sorted from blood. Indicated subset: CD45RA+ positively selected. The CDR3 reads CASSQIRGQGIGETQYF. DNA of the CDR3: TGCGCCAGCAGCCAAATCCGGGGACAGGGTATAGGTGAGACCCAGTACTTC.